These 8 T cell receptor beta chains originate from one sample sequenced in a study of blood T cell repertoires in COVID-19. TCRdb's table, derived via immunoSEQ multiplex PCR, lists solely in-frame clones and lacks some. This sample has 200,000 to 300,000 clones, with around 87% found just once. The specimen was peripheral blood. The receptor source for this set is a woman aged 35 to 49 who had recovered from COVID-19.

V gene TRBV24-1 combines with J gene TRBJ2-3; TRBD2 matches 9 bases. CDR3 length: 17 amino acids. The germline gives CDR1 KGHDR, CDR2 SFDVKD. V lost 0 bases to trimming and J lost 3 bases; unmatched junction nucleotides: 6. CDR3: CATSDLGAGGRTDTQYF. The DNA of the CDR3 is TGTGCCACCAGTGATTTGGGAGCGGGGGGTAGGACAGATACGCAGTATTTT.

CDR3 protein: CASSLVQGNTEAFF. The CDR3 coding sequence is TGTGCCAGCAGTTTGGTACAGGGGAACACTGAAGCTTTCTTT. The chain recombines TRBV27 with TRBJ1-1; maybe TRBD1 (6 bases). The CDR3 spans 14 residues. V dropped 3 bases and J dropped 1 base, with 9 bases sitting between them. Germline V CDR1 and CDR2: MNHEY, SMNVEV (reference sequence).

The rearrangement uses TRBV7-9 and TRBJ1-6; D is uncertain. Germline CDR1 SEHNR, CDR2 FQNEAQ (reference sequence). V lost 3 bases, J lost 7 bases, and 4 bases lay in between. The CDR3 extends over 12 amino acids. The CDR3 spells CASSFANSPLHF. DNA for the CDR3: TGTGCCAGCAGCTTCGCGAATTCACCCCTCCACTTT.

This rearrangement joins TRBV29-1 to TRBJ2-7; D possibly corresponds to TRBD1 (6 bases). The V and J ends lost 3 bases and 6 bases respectively, with 15 bases between them. This CDR3 region has 13 residues. Germline CDR1 is SQVTM and CDR2 is ANQGSEA. For the CDR3, the DNA is TGCAGCGTTGAGGGTACAGGGTCCGGCGAGCAGTACTTC. It yields the protein CSVEGTGSGEQYF.

This clone was recorded only once. The V and J genes are TRBV5-8 and TRBJ2-5; 8 bases line up with TRBD1. The CDR3 is 15 amino acids. The V gene's germline CDR1 is SGHTS and CDR2 YDEGEE. After removal of 0 bases from V and 3 bases from J, the junction contained 4 bases not matched to a gene. Here the CDR3 DNA reads TGTGCCAGCAGCTTGGGACAGGGGATCGAAGAGACCCAGTACTTC. This translates into CASSLGQGIEETQYF.

This chain links TRBV18 with TRBJ1-1; 7 bases match TRBD1. The J segment lost 2 bases and the V segment lost 2 bases, leaving 5 bases of the junction unmatched. Germline CDR1 is KGHSH and CDR2 is LQKENI. The CDR3 is 15 amino acids. CDR3 amino acids: CASSPLEGANTEAFF. The CDR3 nucleotides read TGTGCCAGCTCACCATTAGAGGGGGCCAACACTGAAGCTTTCTTT.

This chain uses TRBV4-2 with TRBJ2-1; 10 bases match TRBD1. CDR3 length: 15 residues. The germline CDR1 and CDR2 sequences are LGHNA and YNFKEQ. J was trimmed by 4 bases and V by 4 bases; bases with no gene match: 4. The CDR3: CASSRTGGEYNEQFF. The CDR3 DNA reads as TGTGCCAGCAGCCGGACAGGGGGTGAGTACAATGAGCAGTTCTTC.

This rearrangement joins TRBV9 to TRBJ1-2; TRBD1 agrees at 11 bases. Trimming cost V 3 bases and J 8 bases; bases outside gene matches: 6. Germline V gene data show CDR1 as SGDLS and CDR2 as YYNGEE. The CDR3 loop spans 14 amino acids. The CDR3 coding sequence is TGTGCCAGCAGCGCCGGGACAGGGGGATCAGGCTACACCTTC. This codes for CASSAGTGGSGYTF.